These T cell receptor beta chains were read from a single sample in a study of blood T cell repertoires in COVID-19. TCRdb's copy holds only in-frame clones and misses some; the assay was immunoSEQ multiplex PCR. The sample shows 200,000 to 250,000 clones, 86% of them seen only once. Sequenced input: PBMCs or T cells enriched from blood (not recorded which). These TCRs come from a woman aged 45 to 65 in a cohort exposed to, infected with or recovered from COVID-19 (not recorded which). Both conserved end residues are part of each CDR3. Fields, in order: CDR3 DNA, CDR3 protein, D gene, V gene, J gene, clone size. D genes are given only for firm matches. Only part of the rows carry a size: once, few, many, or a class if the clone is expanded.

CDR3 DNA: TGTGCCAGCAGCTTCCGCCGGGGAGCTTCACCCCTCCACTTT; CDR3 protein: CASSFRRGASPLHF; D gene: -; V gene: TRBV7-2; J gene: TRBJ1-6; clone size: -
CDR3 DNA: TGCAGCGGAGGACAGGGACCATCCACGGAGACTGAAGCTTTCTTT; CDR3 protein: CSGGQGPSTETEAFF; D gene: TRBD1; V gene: TRBV29-1; J gene: TRBJ1-1; clone size: -
CDR3 DNA: TGTGCCAGCAGCGAATATGGACAGGCCGATTCTGGAAACACCATATATTTT; CDR3 protein: CASSEYGQADSGNTIYF; D gene: TRBD1; V gene: TRBV2; J gene: TRBJ1-3; clone size: -
CDR3 DNA: TGTGCCTGGAGTCCGGGGGGACTAGCGGGCGGGGGGACCCAGTACTTC; CDR3 protein: CAWSPGGLAGGGTQYF; D gene: TRBD2; V gene: TRBV30; J gene: TRBJ2-5; clone size: -
CDR3 DNA: TGTGCCAGCAGCCTATCAGATACGCAGTATTTT; CDR3 protein: CASSLSDTQYF; D gene: -; V gene: TRBV14; J gene: TRBJ2-3; clone size: -
CDR3 DNA: TGTGCCAGCAGTGCCGACAGAACTTCACCCCTCCACTTT; CDR3 protein: CASSADRTSPLHF; D gene: -; V gene: TRBV2; J gene: TRBJ1-6; clone size: few
CDR3 DNA: TGTGCCAGCAGGGGGACAGCCTATGGCTACACCTTC; CDR3 protein: CASRGTAYGYTF; D gene: TRBD1; V gene: TRBV6-5; J gene: TRBJ1-2; clone size: -
CDR3 DNA: TGCAGCGTTGGGGACAGGGGCGCTAATGAAAAACTGTTTTTT; CDR3 protein: CSVGDRGANEKLFF; D gene: TRBD1; V gene: TRBV29-1; J gene: TRBJ1-4; clone size: -
CDR3 DNA: TGTGCCAGCAGTCCTAGGACAGGGGGCTTCCCCACTGAAGCTTTCTTT; CDR3 protein: CASSPRTGGFPTEAFF; D gene: TRBD1; V gene: TRBV28; J gene: TRBJ1-1; clone size: -
CDR3 DNA: TGTGCCAGTAGCACAGGGGGAGGCACAGATACGCAGTATTTT; CDR3 protein: CASSTGGGTDTQYF; D gene: TRBD1; V gene: TRBV19; J gene: TRBJ2-3; clone size: -
CDR3 DNA: TGTGCCAGCAGCTCCACGACAGGGATAGCTGGAAACACCATATATTTT; CDR3 protein: CASSSTTGIAGNTIYF; D gene: TRBD1; V gene: TRBV3-1/TRBV3-2; J gene: TRBJ1-3; clone size: -
CDR3 DNA: TGTGCCAGCAGCCTACTAGCGAGCGAGACCCAGTACTTC; CDR3 protein: CASSLLASETQYF; D gene: TRBD2; V gene: TRBV13; J gene: TRBJ2-5; clone size: -
CDR3 DNA: TGTGCCAGCAACCCGGTGTGGAGTAGCGGGGGGGCCGGTGAGACCCAGTACTTC; CDR3 protein: CASNPVWSSGGAGETQYF; D gene: TRBD2; V gene: TRBV6-2/TRBV6-3; J gene: TRBJ2-5; clone size: -
CDR3 DNA: TGTGCCAGCAGCTACCGTTCGACAGGGCGGAACACTGAAGCTTTCTTT; CDR3 protein: CASSYRSTGRNTEAFF; D gene: TRBD1; V gene: TRBV5-8; J gene: TRBJ1-1; clone size: few
CDR3 DNA: TGCGCCAGCAGCTCCAGGGGAGCAACTAATGAAAAACTGTTTTTT; CDR3 protein: CASSSRGATNEKLFF; D gene: -; V gene: TRBV5-1; J gene: TRBJ1-4; clone size: once
CDR3 DNA: TGTGCCAGCGCAGTCTACGAGCAGTACTTC; CDR3 protein: CASAVYEQYF; D gene: -; V gene: TRBV6-4; J gene: TRBJ2-7; clone size: -
CDR3 DNA: TGTGCCAGCAGCCCCGGGAAGGGACAGCCCCAGCATTTT; CDR3 protein: CASSPGKGQPQHF; D gene: -; V gene: TRBV5-4; J gene: TRBJ1-5; clone size: -
CDR3 DNA: TGCGCCAGCAGCTCCTCCGGCAGGGGGCGGGACTATGGCTACACCTTC; CDR3 protein: CASSSSGRGRDYGYTF; D gene: TRBD1; V gene: TRBV5-1; J gene: TRBJ1-2; clone size: -
CDR3 DNA: TGTGCCAGCAGTTACTCGCTCGGGACAGGGGGCTACGAGCAGTACTTC; CDR3 protein: CASSYSLGTGGYEQYF; D gene: TRBD1; V gene: TRBV6-5; J gene: TRBJ2-7; clone size: -
CDR3 DNA: TGTGCCAGCAGCCAGGGTACTCTCAGGGGGAACACTGAAGCTTTCTTT; CDR3 protein: CASSQGTLRGNTEAFF; D gene: -; V gene: TRBV3-1/TRBV3-2; J gene: TRBJ1-1; clone size: once
CDR3 DNA: TGTGCCAGCAGCTCCACCCCAGCGGGGGGGCGAGATACGCAGTATTTT; CDR3 protein: CASSSTPAGGRDTQYF; D gene: TRBD2; V gene: TRBV5-8; J gene: TRBJ2-3; clone size: -
CDR3 DNA: TGTGCCACCAGCAGAGAATCGGGGCGGGGGGGCCAGGATACGCAGTATTTT; CDR3 protein: CATSRESGRGGQDTQYF; D gene: TRBD2; V gene: TRBV15; J gene: TRBJ2-3; clone size: -
CDR3 DNA: TGTGCCAGCACCCGGACCGCCGGAGGCTATGGCTACACCTTC; CDR3 protein: CASTRTAGGYGYTF; D gene: -; V gene: TRBV28; J gene: TRBJ1-2; clone size: -
CDR3 DNA: TGTGCCAGCAGCTTAGAAGCGAGGTCAGATACGCAGTATTTT; CDR3 protein: CASSLEARSDTQYF; D gene: -; V gene: TRBV11-3; J gene: TRBJ2-3; clone size: -
CDR3 DNA: TGTGCCATCAGTGAACAGGGGGCTGTGGGCACTGAAGCTTTCTTT; CDR3 protein: CAISEQGAVGTEAFF; D gene: TRBD1; V gene: TRBV10-3; J gene: TRBJ1-1; clone size: -
CDR3 DNA: TGTGCCAGCAGTGAAGGTATCTTATACTCTGAAGCTTTCTTT; CDR3 protein: CASSEGILYSEAFF; D gene: -; V gene: TRBV2; J gene: TRBJ1-1; clone size: -
CDR3 DNA: TGCGCCAGCAGTCAATGGAGGGACAGCTATAATTCACCCCTCCACTTT; CDR3 protein: CASSQWRDSYNSPLHF; D gene: TRBD1; V gene: TRBV23-1; J gene: TRBJ1-6; clone size: -
CDR3 DNA: TGTGCCCGGCTGGGAGGGCAGGATGAAAAACTGTTTTTT; CDR3 protein: CARLGGQDEKLFF; D gene: -; V gene: TRBV30; J gene: TRBJ1-4; clone size: -
CDR3 DNA: TGTGCCAGCAGGCGCCCCAGGGGGCTCGACGAGCAGTACTTC; CDR3 protein: CASRRPRGLDEQYF; D gene: TRBD1; V gene: TRBV28; J gene: TRBJ2-7; clone size: -
CDR3 DNA: TGTGCCAGCAGCGGGGGGACAAATTCACCCCTCCACTTT; CDR3 protein: CASSGGTNSPLHF; D gene: -; V gene: TRBV2; J gene: TRBJ1-6; clone size: -
CDR3 DNA: TGTGCCAGCAGCTTGACAGGGGAAACTGAAGCTTTCTTT; CDR3 protein: CASSLTGETEAFF; D gene: TRBD1; V gene: TRBV5-6; J gene: TRBJ1-1; clone size: -
CDR3 DNA: TGTGCTAGCAGCGTTACTAGCGGGGGGGCTTATGAGCAGTTCTTC; CDR3 protein: CASSVTSGGAYEQFF; D gene: TRBD2; V gene: TRBV7-7; J gene: TRBJ2-1; clone size: -
CDR3 DNA: TGTGCCACCAGTGATAGGGGACAGGGCCACAATGAGCAGTTCTTC; CDR3 protein: CATSDRGQGHNEQFF; D gene: TRBD1; V gene: TRBV24-1; J gene: TRBJ2-1; clone size: -
CDR3 DNA: TGCGCCAGCAGCCGAGTAAACCCGGGCACTGAAGCTTTCTTT; CDR3 protein: CASSRVNPGTEAFF; D gene: -; V gene: TRBV4-3; J gene: TRBJ1-1; clone size: -